This T cell receptor (beta chain) emerged from a study of blood T cells in healthy people across ages. Regarding the study as a whole: Because sorting was not performed, PBMCs prevented conclusive naive versus antigen-experienced comparison. Considered underestimates were the diversity estimates obtained from one million T cells. Age brought a roughly linear fall in TCR beta diversity measured per million T cells.

This clonotype was seen repeatedly, ten times or more. The antigen is not known. V shed 6 bases and J shed 3 bases, with 12 bases lying between them. The V gene's germline CDR1 is DFQATT and CDR2 SNEGSKA (reference sequence). The CDR3 has 13 amino acids. Together with a sample-barcoded 5' primer, a J-beta primer mix was included in a second PCR lasting about 6 to 11 cycles. Researchers report that a template-switch adaptor with 12 random nucleotides tagged each cDNA molecule. MiXCR, applied by TCRdb to the 5' RACE reads, yields one record per CDR3 protein. This table has about 650,000 distinct CDR3 sequences, about 30% appearing once.

Input material: blood. The TCR originated in a woman of 80 years or more in good health. This chain links TRBV20-1 with TRBJ1-5; the D gene is possibly TRBD1 (6 bases). Here the CDR3 DNA reads TGCAGTGCAAGCAGGGGAGACAATCAGCCCCAGCATTTT. This translates into CSASRGDNQPQHF.